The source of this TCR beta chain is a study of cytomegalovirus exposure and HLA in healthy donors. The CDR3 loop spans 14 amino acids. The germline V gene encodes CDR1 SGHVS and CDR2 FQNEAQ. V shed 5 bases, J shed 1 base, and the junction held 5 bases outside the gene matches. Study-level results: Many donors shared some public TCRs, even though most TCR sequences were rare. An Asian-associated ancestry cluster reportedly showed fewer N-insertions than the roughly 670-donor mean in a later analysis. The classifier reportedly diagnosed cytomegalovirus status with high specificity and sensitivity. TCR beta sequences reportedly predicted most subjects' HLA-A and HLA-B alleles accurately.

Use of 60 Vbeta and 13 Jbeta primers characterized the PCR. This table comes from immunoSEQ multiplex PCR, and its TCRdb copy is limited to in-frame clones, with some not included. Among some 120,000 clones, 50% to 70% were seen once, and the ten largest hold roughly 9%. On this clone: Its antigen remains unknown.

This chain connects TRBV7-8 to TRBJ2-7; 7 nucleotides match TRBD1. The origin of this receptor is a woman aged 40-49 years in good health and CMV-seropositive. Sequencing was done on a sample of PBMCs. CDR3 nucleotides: TGTGCCAGCAGCCCCCGGGACAGTTCCTACGAGCAGTACTTC. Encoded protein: CASSPRDSSYEQYF.